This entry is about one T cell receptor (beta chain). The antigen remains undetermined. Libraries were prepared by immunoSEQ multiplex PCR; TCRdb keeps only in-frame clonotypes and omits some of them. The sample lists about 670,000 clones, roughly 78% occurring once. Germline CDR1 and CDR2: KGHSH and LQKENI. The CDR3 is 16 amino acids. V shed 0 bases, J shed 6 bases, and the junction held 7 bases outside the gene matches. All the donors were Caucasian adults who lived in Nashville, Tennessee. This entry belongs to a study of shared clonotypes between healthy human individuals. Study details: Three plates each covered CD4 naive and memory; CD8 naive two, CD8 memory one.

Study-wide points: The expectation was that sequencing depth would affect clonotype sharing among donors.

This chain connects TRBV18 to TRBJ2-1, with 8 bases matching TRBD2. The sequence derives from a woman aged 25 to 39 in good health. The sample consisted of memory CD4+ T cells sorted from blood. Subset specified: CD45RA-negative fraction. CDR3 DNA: TGTGCCAGCTCACCACCGAAACGGGAGGGCCTCAATGAGCAGTTCTTC. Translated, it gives CASSPPKREGLNEQFF. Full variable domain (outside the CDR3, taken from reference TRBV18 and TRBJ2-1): NAGVMQNPRHLVRRRGQEARLRCSPMKGHSHVYWYRQLPEEGLKFMVYLQKENIIDESGMPKERFSAEFPKEGPSILRIQQVVRGDSAAYFCASSPPKREGLNEQFFGPGTRLTVL.